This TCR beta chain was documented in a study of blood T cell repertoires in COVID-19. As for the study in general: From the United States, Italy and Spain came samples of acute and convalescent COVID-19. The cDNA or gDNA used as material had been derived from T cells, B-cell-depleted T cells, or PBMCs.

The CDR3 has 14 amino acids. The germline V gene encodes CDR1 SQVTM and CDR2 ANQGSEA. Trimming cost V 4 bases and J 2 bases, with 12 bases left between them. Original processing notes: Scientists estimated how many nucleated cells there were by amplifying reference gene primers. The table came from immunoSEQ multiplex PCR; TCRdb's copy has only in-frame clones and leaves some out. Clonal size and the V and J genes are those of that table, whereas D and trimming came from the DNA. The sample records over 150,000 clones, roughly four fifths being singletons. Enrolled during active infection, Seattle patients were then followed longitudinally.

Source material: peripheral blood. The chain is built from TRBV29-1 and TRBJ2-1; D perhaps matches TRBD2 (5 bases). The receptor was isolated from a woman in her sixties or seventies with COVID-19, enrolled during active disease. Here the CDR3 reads CSVGRVGAYNEQFF. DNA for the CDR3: TGCAGCGTTGGAAGAGTCGGGGCCTACAATGAGCAGTTCTTC.